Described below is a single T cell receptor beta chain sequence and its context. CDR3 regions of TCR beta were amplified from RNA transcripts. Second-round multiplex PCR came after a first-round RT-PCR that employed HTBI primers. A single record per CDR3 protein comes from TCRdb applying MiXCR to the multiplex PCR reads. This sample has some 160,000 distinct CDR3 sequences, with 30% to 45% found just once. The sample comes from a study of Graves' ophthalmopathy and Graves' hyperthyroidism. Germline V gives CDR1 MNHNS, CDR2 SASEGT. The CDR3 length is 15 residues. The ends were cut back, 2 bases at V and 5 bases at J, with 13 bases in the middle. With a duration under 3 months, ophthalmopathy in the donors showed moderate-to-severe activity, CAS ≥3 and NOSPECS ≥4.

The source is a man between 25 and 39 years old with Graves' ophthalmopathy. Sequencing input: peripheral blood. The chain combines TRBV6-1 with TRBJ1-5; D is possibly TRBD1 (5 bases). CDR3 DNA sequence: TGTGCCAGCAGTGAATCGGTCAGGGTGGATCAGCCCCAGCATTTT. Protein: CASSESVRVDQPQHF.